The source of this T cell receptor (beta chain) is a study of T cells after yellow fever vaccination. General observations from the study: Contamination by abundant bulk-population clonotypes could be present in FACS-sorted repertoires. Among all clonotypes, a small share was observed in both CD4 and CD8 compartments. In post-booster samples, most primary-vaccination clones reappeared (approximately 95% CD4, 88% CD8).

This clonotype has only a few counts. Its antigen is not known. The trim removed 5 bases at V and 6 bases at J, leaving 10 bases unmatched. This CDR3 spans 16 amino acids. UMIs were added to TCR cDNA along with a universal primer site when it was made by 5'RACE template switching. One entry per CDR3 protein results from TCRdb running MiXCR on the 5' RACE reads. The sample carries about 340,000 distinct CDR3 sequences, approximately 13% recorded once. The V call is TRBV12-3 or TRBV12-4, the J call TRBJ1-1, with 12 nucleotides matching TRBD1. The receptor was derived from a man between 18 and 29 years old who received the YFV17D yellow fever vaccine. The sample here was CD4+ T cells sorted from PBMCs, taken 15 days after the yellow fever booster vaccination. This chain's CDR3 is CASSGNPGQGAAEAFF. The CDR3 bases are TGTGCCAGCAGTGGTAATCCGGGACAGGGGGCGGCTGAAGCTTTCTTT.